These 11 T cell receptor beta chains originate from one sample sequenced in a study of glioma-infiltrating T cells. Amplification of TCR alpha and beta CDR3 regions from RNA used iRepertoire nested multiplex PCR. TCRdb analysed the multiplex PCR reads with MiXCR anew, one entry per CDR3 protein. The sample yields 100,000 to 150,000 distinct CDR3 sequences, around 25% seen once. Input material: glioma tissue, nonneoplastic brain tissue, or PBMCs (not recorded which). Receptor source: a human donor with low-grade glioma or glioblastoma, undergoing nonglioma brain surgery, or in good health (not recorded which).

On this clonotype itself: A read error may explain this, as a much larger clone is one base away. Since no conserved phenylalanine or tryptophan closes the CDR3, a read error is the likely cause. The chain uses TRBV7-8 and TRBJ2-5, with D possibly matching TRBD2 (5 bases). The CDR3 runs 15 residues. CDR1 and CDR2 (germline): SGHVS, FQNEAQ. Between the trimmed V and J ends, which lost 2 bases and 4 bases, there was a span of 14 bases. The CDR3 coding sequence is TGTGCCAGCAGCTTAACCTGGCTTGAGGGAGAGACCCAGTACCTC. Translation gives CASSLTWLEGETQYL.

This clonotype was observed a few times. The chain combines TRBV6-1 with TRBJ1-1; D is uncertain. The CDR3 sequence is 13 residues long. V lost 3 bases, J lost 1 base, and 6 bases lay in between. Germline values: CDR1 MNHNS, CDR2 SASEGT. CDR3 sequence: CASSDRENTEAFF. The CDR3 DNA reads TGTGCCAGCAGTGACCGGGAGAACACTGAAGCTTTCTTT.

This clonotype came up a few times. This rearrangement joins TRBV2 to TRBJ1-5; possibly TRBD1 for D (6 bases). Trimming shortened V by 5 bases and J by 1 base, and 12 bases separated the two germline ends. The CDR3 consists of 15 residues. Germline CDR1 and CDR2: SNHLY and FYNNEI. The CDR3 sequence: CASSLRGRSNQPQHF. CDR3 bases: TGTGCCAGCAGTCTCAGGGGTAGAAGCAATCAGCCCCAGCATTTT.

This clonotype was detected many times. The chain has TRBV6-1 and TRBJ2-5; D is perhaps TRBD1 (6 bases). The CDR3 spans 12 residues. V was trimmed by 5 bases and J by 7 bases, leaving 11 bases between them. The germline V gene encodes CDR1 MNHNS and CDR2 SASEGT. The CDR3 coding sequence is TGTGCCAGCAGTTCGAGCAGGGGGACCCAGTACTTC. Translated, it gives CASSSSRGTQYF.

The table lists this clonotype with many counts. The chain is built from TRBV15 and TRBJ1-1; TRBD1 matches at 12 bases. Germline lookup yields CDR1 LNHNV and CDR2 YYDKDF (reference sequence). The trim removed 3 bases at V and 6 bases at J, leaving 8 bases unmatched. CDR3 length: 16 residues. CDR3 residues: CATSSGTGGLRPEAFF. CDR3 nucleotides: TGTGCCACCAGCAGCGGGACAGGGGGCCTGAGGCCTGAAGCTTTCTTT.

This clonotype turned up a few times. The chain uses TRBV20-1 and TRBJ2-1; D not resolved. V lost 3 bases and J lost 9, with 15 bases in between. The CDR3 totals 13 residues. CDR1 is DFQATT and CDR2 is SNEGSKA in the germline V gene (reference sequence). CDR3 amino acids: CSARFQSGGEQFF. The CDR3 nucleotides read TGCAGTGCTAGGTTCCAGTCAGGCGGTGAGCAGTTCTTC.

This clonotype appeared many times. The rearrangement uses TRBV2 and TRBJ1-1; tentative D call: TRBD1 (6 bases). V gave up 6 bases and J gave up 4 bases, with 18 bases separating them. Germline assignment: CDR1 SNHLY and CDR2 FYNNEI. The CDR3 is 15 amino acids. The CDR3 coding sequence is TGTGCCAGCAGCCCAGCAGGGGATATGTTCACTGAAGCTTTCTTT. It codes for CASSPAGDMFTEAFF. The full variable domain, completed using reference TRBV2 and TRBJ1-1, is EPEVTQTPSHQVTQMGQEVILRCVPISNHLYFYWYRQILGQKVEFLVSFYNNEISEKSEIFDDQFSVERPDGSNFTLKIRSTKLEDSAMYFCASSPAGDMFTEAFFGQGTRLTVV.

This clonotype was seen at least ten times. V is TRBV6-1 and J is TRBJ1-1, with 8 bases identical to TRBD1. The CDR3 loop spans 14 amino acids. V lost 6 bases and J lost 0; bases outside the gene matches: 3. CDR1 is MNHNS and CDR2 is SASEGT in the germline V gene. In DNA form, the CDR3 reads TGTGCCAGCAGACAGGGGGAGGTGAACACTGAAGCTTTCTTT. Amino acids: CASRQGEVNTEAFF.

The chain recombines TRBV12-3 or TRBV12-4 with TRBJ2-7, with D uncertain. The CDR3 extends over 13 amino acids. The V and J ends lost 0 bases and 6 bases respectively, with 9 bases between them. CDR3: CASSLASIGEQYV. DNA of the CDR3: TGTGCCAGCAGTTTAGCGTCAATAGGCGAGCAGTACGTC.

This chain uses TRBV7-9 with TRBJ2-1; D is unresolved. CDR3 length: 16 amino acids. The ends were cut back, 9 bases at V and 0 bases at J, with 18 bases in the middle. Germline V gene lookup returns CDR1 SEHNR and CDR2 FQNEAQ (reference sequence). As DNA, the CDR3 is TGTGCCAGTGCTTACTCAACTAAGAGCTCCTACAATGAGCAGTTCTTC. Protein: CASAYSTKSSYNEQFF.

This chain joins TRBV6-1 and TRBJ2-7; perhaps TRBD2 as D (6 bases). The CDR3 spans 12 residues. Germline CDR1 MNHNS, CDR2 SASEGT. This chain's CDR3 is CAISEGRYEQYV. The CDR3 nucleotides read TGTGCCATCAGTGAGGGGAGGTACGAGCAGTACGTC.